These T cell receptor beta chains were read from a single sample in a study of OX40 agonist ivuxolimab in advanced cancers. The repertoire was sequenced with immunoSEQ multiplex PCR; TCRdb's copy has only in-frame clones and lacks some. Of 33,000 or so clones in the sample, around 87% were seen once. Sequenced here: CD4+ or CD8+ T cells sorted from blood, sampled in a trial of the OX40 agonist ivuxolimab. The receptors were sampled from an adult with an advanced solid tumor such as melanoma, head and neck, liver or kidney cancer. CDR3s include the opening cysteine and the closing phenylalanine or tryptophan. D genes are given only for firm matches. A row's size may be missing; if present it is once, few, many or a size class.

CDR3: CASSQVLGDYGYTF; DNA: TGTGCCAGCAGCCAAGTACTAGGGGACTATGGCTACACCTTC; D: NA; J: TRBJ1-2; size: NA; V: TRBV4-2
CDR3: CASSLYTQGASSGNTIYF; DNA: TGTGCCAGCTCACTTTACACGCAGGGGGCGAGCTCTGGAAACACCATATATTTT; D: TRBD1; J: TRBJ1-3; size: NA; V: TRBV18
CDR3: CASSIGDQPQHF; DNA: TGTGCCAGTAGTATAGGGGATCAGCCCCAGCATTTT; D: NA; J: TRBJ1-5; size: NA; V: TRBV19
CDR3: CSAPDRAYNEQFF; DNA: TGCAGCGCTCCGGACAGGGCCTACAATGAGCAGTTCTTC; D: TRBD1; J: TRBJ2-1; size: NA; V: TRBV29-1
CDR3: CASSLGTSGSYEQYF; DNA: TGTGCCAGCAGCTTAGGGACATCCGGCTCCTACGAGCAGTACTTC; D: NA; J: TRBJ2-7; size: once; V: TRBV11-2
CDR3: CATSRVLTGTTNYEQYF; DNA: TGTGCCACCAGCAGAGTACTAACCGGGACTACTAACTACGAGCAGTACTTC; D: TRBD2; J: TRBJ2-7; size: NA; V: TRBV15
CDR3: CASSLKLGDTDTQYF; DNA: TGTGCCAGCAGCTTAAAACTCGGAGACACAGATACGCAGTATTTT; D: NA; J: TRBJ2-3; size: NA; V: TRBV7-2
CDR3: CASSPGGTDTQYF; DNA: TGTGCCAGTAGTCCCGGGGGCACAGATACGCAGTATTTT; D: NA; J: TRBJ2-3; size: NA; V: TRBV19
CDR3: CASSSRGRASYNEQFF; DNA: TGTGCCAGCAGTAGCCGCGGCCGGGCCTCCTACAATGAGCAGTTCTTC; D: NA; J: TRBJ2-1; size: once; V: TRBV28
CDR3: CASSQDSPSQYTQYF; DNA: TGCGCCAGCAGCCAAGATAGTCCTAGTCAGTATACGCAGTATTTT; D: NA; J: TRBJ2-3; size: once; V: TRBV4-1
CDR3: CASSSFYRGTNTEAFF; DNA: TGTGCCAGCAGCTCCTTCTACAGGGGCACGAACACTGAAGCTTTCTTT; D: TRBD1; J: TRBJ1-1; size: NA; V: TRBV5-6
CDR3: CASNQGRSSYNEQFF; DNA: TGTGCCAGCAACCAAGGCCGGAGCTCCTACAATGAGCAGTTCTTC; D: NA; J: TRBJ2-1; size: NA; V: TRBV7-2
CDR3: CASKQGAGNTIYF; DNA: TGTGCCAGCAAACAGGGCGCTGGAAACACCATATATTTT; D: NA; J: TRBJ1-3; size: NA; V: TRBV6-5
CDR3: CASSLGTSGRLQFF; DNA: TGTGCCAGCAGCCTTGGGACTAGCGGGAGATTGCAGTTCTTC; D: TRBD2; J: TRBJ2-1; size: NA; V: TRBV11-3
CDR3: CASSFGGAPPTDTQYF; DNA: TGTGCCAGCAGTTTCGGGGGGGCACCTCCAACAGATACGCAGTATTTT; D: TRBD2; J: TRBJ2-3; size: NA; V: TRBV27
CDR3: CATLPGQGSNEQFF; DNA: TGTGCCACCCTACCCGGACAGGGGAGCAATGAGCAGTTCTTC; D: TRBD1; J: TRBJ2-1; size: NA; V: TRBV5-4
CDR3: CASRGFLGQPQHF; DNA: TGTGCCAGCAGGGGATTCTTAGGTCAGCCCCAGCATTTT; D: NA; J: TRBJ1-5; size: NA; V: TRBV6-6
CDR3: CASSSQPRPGIAEAFF; DNA: TGTGCCAGCAGCTCCCAGCCTCGGCCGGGAATCGCTGAAGCTTTCTTT; D: NA; J: TRBJ1-1; size: NA; V: TRBV5-6
CDR3: CASSLGHPDYNEQFF; DNA: TGCGCCAGCAGCTTGGGTCATCCTGACTACAATGAGCAGTTCTTC; D: NA; J: TRBJ2-1; size: once; V: TRBV5-1
CDR3: CASTIIGAAVGNEQFF; DNA: TGCGCCAGCACGATCATAGGGGCGGCGGTTGGCAATGAGCAGTTCTTC; D: NA; J: TRBJ2-1; size: NA; V: TRBV5-1
CDR3: CASSEAGRGGNTEAFF; DNA: TGTGCCAGCAGTGAAGCTGGCCGGGGTGGCAACACTGAAGCTTTCTTT; D: NA; J: TRBJ1-1; size: NA; V: TRBV25-1
CDR3: CASSLGGGLYEQYF; DNA: TGTGCCAGCAGCCTCGGAGGGGGTCTTTACGAGCAGTACTTC; D: NA; J: TRBJ2-7; size: NA; V: TRBV14
CDR3: CASSSPPGTRNEAFF; DNA: TGTGCCAGCAGCTCACCCCCCGGGACAAGGAATGAAGCTTTCTTT; D: NA; J: TRBJ1-1; size: NA; V: TRBV7-9
CDR3: CASSVYHGSGGNTIYF; DNA: TGTGCCAGCAGCGTATATCATGGCTCGGGGGGAAACACCATATATTTT; D: NA; J: TRBJ1-3; size: NA; V: TRBV9
CDR3: CASSFLGRIEGYTF; DNA: TGTGCCAGCAGTTTTCTCGGCAGAATTGAGGGCTACACCTTC; D: NA; J: TRBJ1-2; size: NA; V: TRBV28
CDR3: CASGAGGAMSTIYF; DNA: TGTGCAAGCGGGGCGGGGGGCGCGATGAGCACCATATATTTT; D: NA; J: TRBJ1-3; size: NA; V: TRBV5-4
CDR3: CASSPGHVYGYTF; DNA: TGTGCCAGCAGTCCGGGACATGTCTATGGCTACACCTTC; D: NA; J: TRBJ1-2; size: once; V: TRBV27
CDR3: CASSLTSGSEELFF; DNA: TGTGCCAGCAGCTTAACTAGCGGGAGTGAGGAGCTGTTTTTT; D: TRBD2; J: TRBJ2-2; size: NA; V: TRBV5-4
CDR3: CASSEVGWGSYEQFF; DNA: TGTGCCAGCAGTGAAGTTGGGTGGGGGAGTTATGAGCAGTTCTTC; D: NA; J: TRBJ2-1; size: NA; V: TRBV6-1
CDR3: CASSLRGPNEKLFF; DNA: TGTGCCAGCAGCTTAAGGGGGCCCAATGAAAAACTGTTTTTT; D: TRBD1; J: TRBJ1-4; size: once; V: TRBV7-6
CDR3: CASSLNGATYGYTF; DNA: TGTGCCAGTAGCCTCAATGGGGCGACCTATGGCTACACCTTC; D: NA; J: TRBJ1-2; size: NA; V: TRBV19
CDR3: CASSPDRGDYGYTF; DNA: TGTGCCAGCAGTCCTGACAGGGGCGACTATGGCTACACCTTC; D: TRBD1; J: TRBJ1-2; size: NA; V: TRBV6-1